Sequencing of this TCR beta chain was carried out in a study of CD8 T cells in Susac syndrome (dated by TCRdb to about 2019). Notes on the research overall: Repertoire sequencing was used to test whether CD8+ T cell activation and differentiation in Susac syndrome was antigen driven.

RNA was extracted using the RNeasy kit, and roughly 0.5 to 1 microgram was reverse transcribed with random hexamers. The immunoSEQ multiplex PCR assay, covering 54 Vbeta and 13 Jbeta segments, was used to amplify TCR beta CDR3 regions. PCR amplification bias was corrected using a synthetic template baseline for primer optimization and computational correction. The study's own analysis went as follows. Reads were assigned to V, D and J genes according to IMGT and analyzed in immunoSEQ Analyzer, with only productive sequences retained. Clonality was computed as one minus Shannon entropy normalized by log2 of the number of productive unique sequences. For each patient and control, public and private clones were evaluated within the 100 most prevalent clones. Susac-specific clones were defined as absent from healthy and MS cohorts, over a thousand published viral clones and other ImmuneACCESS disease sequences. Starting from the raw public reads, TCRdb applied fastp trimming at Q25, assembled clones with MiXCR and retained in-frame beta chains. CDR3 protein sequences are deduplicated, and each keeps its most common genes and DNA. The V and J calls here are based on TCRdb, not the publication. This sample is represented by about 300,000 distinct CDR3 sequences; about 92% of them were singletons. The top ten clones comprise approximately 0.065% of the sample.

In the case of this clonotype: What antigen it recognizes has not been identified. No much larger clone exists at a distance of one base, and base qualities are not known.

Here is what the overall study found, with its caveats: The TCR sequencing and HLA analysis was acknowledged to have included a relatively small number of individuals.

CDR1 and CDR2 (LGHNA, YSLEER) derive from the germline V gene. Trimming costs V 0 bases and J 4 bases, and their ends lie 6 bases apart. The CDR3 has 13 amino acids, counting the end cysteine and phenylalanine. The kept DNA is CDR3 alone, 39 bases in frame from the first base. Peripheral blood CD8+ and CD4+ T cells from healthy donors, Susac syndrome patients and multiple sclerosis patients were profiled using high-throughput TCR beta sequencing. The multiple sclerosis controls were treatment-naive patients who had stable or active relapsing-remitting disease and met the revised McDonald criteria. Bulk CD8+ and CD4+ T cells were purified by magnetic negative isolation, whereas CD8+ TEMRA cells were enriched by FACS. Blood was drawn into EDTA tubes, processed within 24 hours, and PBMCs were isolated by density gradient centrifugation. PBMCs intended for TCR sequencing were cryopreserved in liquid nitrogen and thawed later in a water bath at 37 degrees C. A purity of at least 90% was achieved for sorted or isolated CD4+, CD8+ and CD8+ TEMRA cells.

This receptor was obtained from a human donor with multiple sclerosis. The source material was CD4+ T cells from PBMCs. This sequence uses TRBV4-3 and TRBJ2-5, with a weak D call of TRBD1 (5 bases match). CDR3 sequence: CASSQERGETQYF. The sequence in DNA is TGCGCCAGCAGCCAAGAAAGGGGAGAGACCCAGTACTTC.